The 25 T cell receptor beta chains listed next were all sequenced from one sample in a study of cytomegalovirus exposure and HLA in healthy donors. 60 Vbeta and 13 Jbeta primers were used in PCR. The protocol was immunoSEQ multiplex PCR, while the TCRdb copy is restricted to in-frame clones and leaves out a portion. The table for this sample gives 150,000 to 200,000 clones. The source material was PBMCs. These receptors were collected from a boy aged 10-17 years in good health and CMV-seronegative.

The V and J genes are TRBV19 and TRBJ1-1; 10 positions match TRBD1. This CDR3 has 13 residues. Losses at the gene ends were 9 bases for V and 1 base for J; bases not matched to a gene: 2. CDR1 LNHDA and CDR2 SQIVND come from the germline V gene (reference sequence). The CDR3 spells CASRDRGNTEAFF. CDR3 DNA: TGTGCCAGCCGGGACAGGGGGAACACTGAAGCTTTCTTT.

This rearrangement joins TRBV4-3 to TRBJ2-1, with D perhaps TRBD2 (7 bases). Trimming cost V 0 bases and J 0 bases, with 15 bases left between them. This CDR3 has 18 residues. Germline CDR1 reads LGHNA; CDR2 reads YSLEER. The CDR3 DNA reads TGCGCCAGCAGCCAAGAGAGGGGGGGCTTGTACTCCTACAATGAGCAGTTCTTC. Its translation is CASSQERGGLYSYNEQFF.

The rearrangement uses TRBV19 and TRBJ1-1, with D possibly being TRBD1 (6 bases). The V gene lost 2 bases and the J gene lost 4 bases, with 14 bases spanning the gap. In germline, CDR1 is LNHDA, CDR2 SQIVND (reference sequence). The CDR3 has 15 amino acids. CDR3 residues: CASSITDSPGTEAFF. The CDR3 DNA is TGTGCCAGTAGTATAACGGACAGTCCGGGCACTGAAGCTTTCTTT.

J is TRBJ1-1 and V is TRBV4-3, with TRBD1 matching 7 bases. The CDR3 contains 17 residues. Germline values: CDR1 LGHNA, CDR2 YSLEER. Trimming at V came to 0 bases and at J to 0 bases, leaving 7 bases not matched to a gene. The CDR3 bases are TGCGCCAGCAGCCAAGATGGCCCCAGGGGGATGAACACTGAAGCTTTCTTT. Its translation: CASSQDGPRGMNTEAFF.

The rearrangement joins TRBV11-3 to TRBJ2-3, with TRBD1 matching over 8 bases. The CDR3 consists of 14 residues. The V and J ends lost 4 bases and 1 base, in that order; junction bases with no gene match: 1. Germline CDR1 SGHNT, CDR2 YENEEA. The CDR3 protein is CASSSGQGTDTQYF. The CDR3 DNA follows: TGTGCCAGCAGCTCGGGACAGGGCACAGATACGCAGTATTTT.

This chain joins TRBV11-2 and TRBJ2-5, with 7 bases aligning to TRBD1. With 3 bases clipped from V and 5 bases from J, the junction kept 6 bases outside the gene matches. In germline, CDR1 is SGHAT, CDR2 FQNNGV. The CDR3 is 14 residues long. The chain's CDR3 is CASSFTGARETQYF. CDR3 DNA: TGTGCCAGCAGCTTCACAGGGGCCAGGGAGACCCAGTACTTC.

CDR3 sequence (DNA): TGTGCCAGCAGCTTAATCCGGGGACTAAGGGATACGCAGTATTTT. Translating it yields CASSLIRGLRDTQYF. The chain carries TRBV7-6 and TRBJ2-3; TRBD2 aligns across 7 bases. Germline trimming cut 2 bases from V and 6 bases from J; bases unmatched to any gene: 8. The CDR3 runs 15 residues. Germline assignment: CDR1 SGHVS and CDR2 FNYEAQ.

V usage is TRBV6-6 and J usage is TRBJ1-4; 8 nucleotides align to TRBD1. Trimming cost V 3 bases and J 3 bases; bases outside gene matches: 3. The CDR3 sequence is 15 residues long. Germline CDR1 reads MNHNY; CDR2 reads SVGAGI (reference sequence). The CDR3 spells CASSYTGGSNEKLFF. The CDR3 region has the DNA TGTGCCAGCAGTTATACAGGGGGATCTAATGAAAAACTGTTTTTT.

V gene TRBV11-2 combines with J gene TRBJ1-5; D is uncertain. The CDR3 runs to 15 residues. Trimming took off 1 base at V and 1 base at J, with 8 bases between the two ends. Germline V gene lookup returns CDR1 SGHAT and CDR2 FQNNGV. CDR3 DNA sequence: TGTGCCAGCAGCTTAGGAGGGCTAAGCAATCAGCCCCAGCATTTT. It translates to CASSLGGLSNQPQHF.

The chain employs TRBV27 and TRBJ2-7; 7 bases are a match to TRBD1. The CDR3 length is 15 residues. V gave up 4 bases and J gave up 2 bases; unmatched junction bases: 8. Germline CDR1 MNHEY, CDR2 SMNVEV (reference sequence). CDR3 sequence reads: CASSSGQVAAYEQYF. The CDR3, as DNA: TGTGCCAGCAGTTCAGGACAGGTGGCGGCCTACGAGCAGTACTTC.

The CDR3 sequence: CASSLGLMNTEAFF. CDR3 sequence (DNA): TGTGCCAGCAGCCTCGGACTGATGAACACTGAAGCTTTCTTT. The genes are TRBV7-2 and TRBJ1-1; D is unclear. V was pared by 5 bases and J by 0 bases, with 10 bases between. Germline CDR1 is SGHTA and CDR2 is FQGNSA. The CDR3 sequence is 14 residues long.

J is TRBJ2-5 and V is TRBV6-6, with 12 bases aligning to TRBD2. CDR1 MNHNY and CDR2 SVGAGI come from the germline V gene (reference sequence). The CDR3 loop spans 16 amino acids. The J segment lost 5 bases and the V segment lost 4 bases, leaving 8 bases of the junction unmatched. CDR3 sequence (DNA): TGTGCCAGCAGTTTCCCTAGCGGGGGGGCCCTGGAGACCCAGTACTTC. Translating gives CASSFPSGGALETQYF.

The rearrangement uses TRBV9 and TRBJ2-1; the D gene is possibly TRBD2 (7 bases). Trimming took 0 bases from V and 7 from J, leaving 14 bases between them. The CDR3 has 15 residues. CDR1 and CDR2 from the germline V gene are SGDLS and YYNGEE. CDR3 DNA sequence: TGTGCCAGCAGCGTAGCGGGGGGCTTAGGGAATGAGCAGTTCTTC. Its translation: CASSVAGGLGNEQFF.

The chain couples TRBV7-6 to TRBJ1-2; TRBD1 matches 10 bases. Germline CDR1 reads SGHVS; CDR2 reads FNYEAQ. Germline trimming cut 5 bases from V and 8 bases from J; bases unmatched to any gene: 17. The CDR3 totals 17 residues. The CDR3 DNA reads TGTGCCAGCAGCCACGACCCGGGACAGGGGTCCTGGGGGGGCTACACCTTC. Protein product: CASSHDPGQGSWGGYTF. The whole variable domain, filled in from reference TRBV7-6 and TRBJ1-2, reads GAGVSQSPRYKVTKRGQDVALRCDPISGHVSLYWYRQALGQGPEFLTYFNYEAQQDKSGLPNDRFSAERPEGSISTLTIQRTEQRDSAMYRCASSHDPGQGSWGGYTFGSGTRLTVV.

The V gene is TRBV9, the J gene TRBJ2-7; 10 positions match TRBD2. CDR3 size: 16 residues. V dropped 0 bases and J dropped 3; count of bases not matched to a gene: 6. Germline V gene data show CDR1 as SGDLS and CDR2 as YYNGEE. CDR3 sequence: CASSVGTSGGFYEQYF. In nucleotides, the CDR3 is TGTGCCAGCAGCGTAGGGACTAGCGGTGGATTCTACGAGCAGTACTTC.

As regards this clone: The sample carries other DNA sequences with the same CDR3. V and J are TRBV4-2 and TRBJ2-5; TRBD2 matches at 9 bases. Looked up from germline, CDR1 is LGHNA and CDR2 is YNFKEQ. With 1 base clipped from V and 5 bases from J, the junction kept 5 bases outside the gene matches. There are 15 residues in the CDR3. In DNA, the CDR3 is TGTGCCAGCAGCCAAGGCGGGGGGGCGGTGGAGACCCAGTACTTC. It yields the protein CASSQGGGAVETQYF.

The V gene is TRBV30, the J gene TRBJ2-1, with D perhaps TRBD2 (6 bases). V shed 0 bases and J shed 8 bases, with 14 bases lying between them. The CDR3 runs to 14 residues. Per the germline V gene, CDR1 is GTSNPN and CDR2 is SVGIG (reference sequence). In DNA, the CDR3 is TGTGCCTGGAGTGTACGCCGGGACTTAGATGAGCAGTTCTTC. Amino acids: CAWSVRRDLDEQFF.

V gene TRBV4-1 combines with J gene TRBJ1-2; tentatively, D is TRBD1 (5 bases). This CDR3 spans 14 amino acids. V dropped 4 bases and J dropped 6 bases, with 15 bases sitting between them. Germline assignment: CDR1 MGHRA and CDR2 YSYEKL. Here the CDR3 reads CASSRPGNRDGYTF. CDR3 nucleotides: TGCGCCAGCAGCCGTCCAGGGAACCGGGATGGCTACACCTTC.

The J gene is TRBJ2-2, the V gene TRBV9; perhaps TRBD2 as D (7 bases). Germline V gene lookup returns CDR1 SGDLS and CDR2 YYNGEE. The CDR3 sequence is 16 residues long. Trimming left V 3 bases short and J 0 bases short, with 12 bases between. Written as DNA, the CDR3 is TGTGCCAGCAGCGACTACGGGGGGCCGAACACCGGGGAGCTGTTTTTT. Its protein is CASSDYGGPNTGELFF.

V usage is TRBV6-6 and J usage is TRBJ2-7; possible D gene TRBD2, 7 bases. Germline CDR1 is MNHNY and CDR2 is SVGAGI (reference sequence). Between the trimmed V and J ends, which lost 11 bases and 4 bases, there was a span of 21 bases. CDR3 length: 14 amino acids. CDR3 DNA: TGTGCCGAAGGGGAGGGGGGGGGCCAATACGAGCAGTACTTC. Its translation: CAEGEGGGQYEQYF.

The V gene is TRBV7-8, the J gene TRBJ1-3; no definite D call. The CDR3 covers 15 residues. Germline V gene sequence: CDR1 SGHVS, CDR2 FQNEAQ. V gave up 8 bases and J gave up 0 bases, with 14 bases separating them. This CDR3 is CASRRGSNSGNTIYF. The CDR3 nucleotides read TGTGCCAGCCGGCGCGGGAGTAACTCTGGAAACACCATATATTTT.

V is TRBV9 and J is TRBJ2-3; a weak D match, TRBD2 (6 bases). The length of the CDR3 is 15 residues. Trimming pared 1 base from V and 4 bases from J, leaving 13 bases between. Per the germline V gene, CDR1 is SGDLS and CDR2 is YYNGEE. CDR3 sequence: CASSVTGVRADTQYF. CDR3 sequence (DNA): TGTGCCAGCAGCGTAACGGGAGTGCGAGCAGATACGCAGTATTTT.

V gene TRBV6-5 combines with J gene TRBJ1-4; 10 nucleotides line up with TRBD1. The V gene's germline CDR1 is MNHEY and CDR2 SVGAGI. V lost 5 bases and J lost 10; bases outside the gene matches: 10. The CDR3 length is 15 residues. As DNA, the CDR3 is TGTGCCAGCAGTGCCCGGGACAGGGGTTCCGGAAAACTGTTTTTT. Encoded protein: CASSARDRGSGKLFF.

The V gene is TRBV10-3, the J gene TRBJ2-1; 15 positions match TRBD2. Trimming removed 6 bases from V and 8 bases from J; junction bases left unmatched: 5. This CDR3 is built from 15 residues. Germline V lookup: CDR1 ENHRY, CDR2 SYGVKD. In DNA form, the CDR3 reads TGTGCCATCAGGGGGACTAGCGGGGGGTCTGATGAGCAGTTCTTC. It translates to CAIRGTSGGSDEQFF.

The chain is built from TRBV10-1 and TRBJ2-3; D remains unclear. The germline V gene encodes CDR1 WNHNN and CDR2 SYGVQD (reference sequence). The germline V and J ends were trimmed by 5 bases and 1 base, with 7 bases remaining between them. CDR3 length equals 13 residues. The DNA for the CDR3 is TGCGCCAGCAGTAATTGGCGCACAGATACGCAGTATTTT. This codes for CASSNWRTDTQYF.